The sample holds a few counts of the clone carrying this T cell receptor beta chain. These data originate in a study of T cells in Graves' hyperthyroidism and ophthalmopathy. The trim removed 6 bases at V and 7 bases at J, leaving 15 bases unmatched. The CDR3 extends over 16 amino acids. CDR1 and CDR2 from the germline V gene are LNHDA and SQIVND (reference sequence). There were TCR beta CDR3 regions amplified from RNA transcripts. Carried out on the TCR CDR3, a first-round RT-PCR used the HTBI primer set. Each CDR3 protein is one row after TCRdb ran MiXCR on the multiplex PCR reads. The table shows approximately 500,000 distinct CDR3 sequences, with around 42% occurring only once.

The V and J genes are TRBV19 and TRBJ2-7; 10 nucleotides match TRBD2. The source material was peripheral blood or thyroid tissue (not recorded which). The clonotype was recovered from a woman younger than 35 with Graves' hyperthyroidism. The CDR3 sequence: CASSPLGTSADNEQYF. In nucleotides, the CDR3 is TGTGCCAGTAGCCCCCTCGGGACTAGCGCGGACAATGAGCAGTACTTC.